Described below is a single TCR beta chain sequence and its context. This sample stems from a study of T cell changes during pregnancy in multiple sclerosis. Assay used: immunoSEQ multiplex PCR; TCRdb lists only in-frame clones, some missing. The sample carries 90,000 to 120,000 clones, roughly 92% recorded once. Deletions cut 2 bases from V and 4 bases from J, with 18 bases between. The length of the CDR3 is 16 residues. CDR1 LNHNV and CDR2 YYDKDF come from the germline V gene (reference sequence). Sequencing was performed on peripheral blood, taken in the second trimester of pregnancy. This sequence originates from a female donor with multiple sclerosis, enrolled in a pregnancy study. The chain couples TRBV15 to TRBJ2-7; tentative D call: TRBD2 (6 bases). CDR3 sequence (DNA): TGTGCCACCAGCAGAACTGGCGGGACCCTTATGTACGAGCAGTACTTC. This encodes CATSRTGGTLMYEQYF. Variable domain in full (rest from reference TRBV15 and TRBJ2-7): DAMVIQNPRYQVTQFGKPVTLSCSQTLNHNVMYWYQQKSSQAPKLLFHYYDKDFNNEADTPDNFQSRRPNTSFCFLDIRSPGLGDTAMYLCATSRTGGTLMYEQYFGPGTRLTVT.